These 25 T cell receptor beta chains were sequenced from one sample in a study of Tregs in tolerant kidney transplant recipients (dated by TCRdb to the late 2010s). The method was the immunoSEQ multiplex PCR assay. TCRdb took over this immuneACCESS table, retaining in-frame rearrangements with V and J assigned. Such tables are incomplete; in checked studies, under half of the missing clones stem from an unresolved V gene, and the remainder is unexplained. The sample table records 6,500 to 10,000 clones; approximately 45% of these occur just once. The biggest ten clones account for 5% to 6.5% of the sample. The antigens of these receptors remain unknown. Sequenced material: CD4+ T cells from blood cultured with allogeneic cells. All receptors derive from a human donor in good health.

The chain combines TRBV15 with TRBJ1-6; 7 bases agree with TRBD1. The CDR3 covers 15 residues. CDR1 and CDR2 from the germline V gene are LNHNV and YYDKDF (reference sequence). Trimming took 3 bases from V and 5 from J; bases not matched to a gene: 4. DNA for the CDR3: TGTGCCACCAGCAGGCAGGGGACAGATAATTCACCCCTCCACTTT. It yields the protein CATSRQGTDNSPLHF.

This clone was detected only a few times. The V and J genes are TRBV4-3 and TRBJ2-2; tentatively, D is TRBD1 (5 bases). Germline lookup yields CDR1 LGHNA and CDR2 YSLEER. This CDR3 is built from 18 residues. With 2 bases removed from V and 5 bases from J, the gap between germline ends came to 21 bases. The CDR3 here is CASSQRGANWVRTGELFF. For the CDR3, the DNA is TGCGCCAGCAGCCAACGTGGGGCTAACTGGGTGAGGACCGGGGAGCTGTTTTTT.

V is TRBV14 and J is TRBJ1-6, with D uncertain. The CDR3 spans 13 residues. Germline values: CDR1 SGHDN, CDR2 FVKESK. V was shortened by 2 bases and J by 9 bases, with 8 bases between the two germline ends. The CDR3 reads CASSQIGSSPLHF. CDR3 nucleotides: TGTGCCAGCAGCCAAATAGGGAGTTCACCCCTCCACTTT.

V is TRBV11-3 and J is TRBJ2-7, with D perhaps TRBD2 (5 bases). V lost 5 bases to trimming and J lost 0 bases, with 11 bases between them. The CDR3 is 14 residues long. Germline V gene lookup returns CDR1 SGHNT and CDR2 YENEEA. The CDR3 sequence is CASSPPSGSYEQYF. The CDR3 DNA reads TGTGCCAGCAGCCCTCCGAGCGGCTCCTACGAGCAGTACTTC.

V gene TRBV7-2 combines with J gene TRBJ2-1; D may be TRBD1 or TRBD2 (5 bases each). The V end lost 6 bases, the J end lost 4 bases, and 16 bases lay between the germline ends. This CDR3 contains 15 residues. Germline CDR1 SGHTA, CDR2 FQGNSA. CDR3 sequence reads: CASRAMGPRYNEQFF. The CDR3 region has the DNA TGTGCCAGCAGAGCCATGGGACCGCGATACAATGAGCAGTTCTTC.

This clone was counted between two and nine times. The chain is built from TRBV7-9 and TRBJ2-2; D possibly corresponds to TRBD2 (5 bases). This CDR3 has 14 amino acids. CDR1 is SEHNR, CDR2 FQNEAQ, per germline (reference sequence). The V end lost 3 bases, the J end lost 6 bases, and 11 bases lay between the germline ends. The CDR3 DNA follows: TGTGCCAGCAGCTTGGCTAGCCGGGCCGGGGAGCTGTTTTTT. Encoded protein: CASSLASRAGELFF. The full variable domain, completed using reference TRBV7-9 and TRBJ2-2, is DTGVSQNPRHKITKRGQNVTFRCDPISEHNRLYWYRQTLGQGPEFLTYFQNEAQLEKSRLLSDRFSAERPKGSFSTLEIQRTEQGDSAMYLCASSLASRAGELFFGEGSRLTVL.

This clone was seen more than once but under ten times. The V and J genes are TRBV5-1 and TRBJ2-7; D remains unclear. Germline CDR1 is SGHRS and CDR2 is YFSETQ. The CDR3 runs 14 residues. Trimming took 0 bases from V and 4 from J, leaving 11 bases between them. The CDR3 loop reads CASSLAPPQYEQYF. CDR3 in DNA: TGCGCCAGCAGCTTGGCACCCCCTCAGTACGAGCAGTACTTC.

This clone has more than one count but fewer than ten. The chain recombines TRBV6-1 with TRBJ1-5; D uncertain. The CDR3 spans 12 residues. V lost 6 bases, J lost 8 bases, and 11 bases lay in between. Germline V gene lookup returns CDR1 MNHNS and CDR2 SASEGT. The CDR3 loop is CASSRGKEPQHF. The CDR3, as DNA: TGTGCCAGCAGCCGAGGGAAGGAGCCCCAGCATTTT.

This clone came up a few times. V is TRBV29-1 and J is TRBJ2-5; 9 nucleotides match TRBD1. The length of the CDR3 is 12 residues. Germline V gives CDR1 SQVTM, CDR2 ANQGSEA. CDR3 region: CSGGQGKETQYF. CDR3 DNA: TGCAGTGGGGGACAGGGAAAAGAGACCCAGTACTTC.

In regard to this clone: Distinct nucleotide sequences in the sample also encode this CDR3. V is TRBV7-2 and J is TRBJ2-3; tentatively, D is TRBD2 (7 bases). The CDR3 sequence is 15 residues long. The ends were cut back, 4 bases at V and 9 bases at J, with 20 bases in the middle. In germline, CDR1 is SGHTA, CDR2 FQGNSA. The CDR3, as DNA: TGTGCCAGCAGCTCCGTGGGGGGGGGCCAGGGAACGCAGTATTTT. It is translated as CASSSVGGGQGTQYF.

This clone was recorded a few times. The V gene is TRBV2, the J gene TRBJ2-3; possibly TRBD1 for D (6 bases). V lost 4 bases and J 2 bases, leaving 10 bases between the germline ends. CDR3 length equals 14 residues. Germline lookup yields CDR1 SNHLY and CDR2 FYNNEI. The CDR3 here is CASSGGLITDTQYF. The CDR3 bases are TGTGCCAGCAGTGGGGGGCTCATCACAGATACGCAGTATTTT.

The chain recombines TRBV11-2 with TRBJ1-5; D is undetermined. This CDR3 region has 14 residues. Germline V lookup: CDR1 SGHAT, CDR2 FQNNGV. The germline V and J ends were trimmed by 1 base and 2 bases, with 6 bases remaining between them. CDR3: CASSLGAGNQPQHF. The CDR3 DNA follows: TGTGCCAGCAGCTTAGGTGCAGGCAATCAGCCCCAGCATTTT. Variable domain in full (rest from reference TRBV11-2 and TRBJ1-5): EAGVAQSPRYKIIEKRQSVAFWCNPISGHATLYWYQQILGQGPKLLIQFQNNGVVDDSQLPKDRFSAERLKGVDSTLKIQPAKLEDSAVYLCASSLGAGNQPQHFGDGTRLSIL.

The DNA for the CDR3 is TGCAGCGTTACTAGTGGGGGAACAGATACGCAGTATTTT. Translating gives CSVTSGGTDTQYF. This chain joins TRBV29-1 and TRBJ2-3; D assignment may be TRBD1 or TRBD2 (5 bases each). The V end was cut by 5 bases, the J end by 3 bases, with 12 bases between. Germline CDR1 and CDR2: SQVTM and ANQGSEA. The CDR3 extends over 13 amino acids.

The genes are TRBV7-6 and TRBJ2-4; D uncertain. This CDR3 is built from 16 residues. The germline gives CDR1 SGHVS, CDR2 FNYEAQ. V gave up 4 bases and J gave up 2 bases, with 15 bases separating them. The CDR3 is CASSSYPAGSKNIQYF. For the CDR3, the DNA is TGTGCCAGCAGCTCTTACCCCGCCGGATCCAAAAACATTCAGTACTTC.

This clone was seen a handful of times. A much larger clonotype is one base distant, so this may be a read error. This sample includes further DNA sequences coding for the same CDR3. The chain links TRBV7-2 to TRBJ1-5; the D gene is possibly TRBD1 (6 bases). The CDR3 is 14 residues long. Germline CDR1 and CDR2: SGHTA and FQGNSA. Trimming took 5 bases from V and 2 from J, leaving 10 bases between them. Here the CDR3 DNA reads TGTGCCAGCAGCCCCAGGGGTGGCAATCAGCCCCAGCATTTT. Residues: CASSPRGGNQPQHF.

This chain joins TRBV27 and TRBJ2-7; TRBD2 is a possible D gene (6 bases). Per germline, CDR1 MNHEY and CDR2 SMNVEV (reference sequence). V gave up 4 bases and J gave up 0 bases, with 10 bases separating them. CDR3 length equals 14 residues. CDR3 sequence: CASSWGGTSYEQYF. The CDR3 nucleotides read TGTGCCAGCAGTTGGGGCGGGACCTCCTACGAGCAGTACTTC.

The chain joins TRBV10-3 to TRBJ1-2; maybe TRBD1 (5 bases). The CDR3 has 14 amino acids. Trimming removed 6 bases at V and 0 bases at J, with 11 bases between. The V gene's germline CDR1 is ENHRY and CDR2 SYGVKD. The CDR3 loop reads CAISALGANYGYTF. The CDR3 region has the DNA TGTGCCATCAGCGCATTAGGGGCTAACTATGGCTACACCTTC.

This clone is medium-sized in the sample. The chain carries TRBV4-3 and TRBJ1-1; 8 bases agree with TRBD1. The CDR3 contains 15 residues. With V trimmed by 0 bases and J by 1 base, 1 base remained unmatched. From germline, CDR1 is LGHNA and CDR2 YSLEER. The CDR3 sequence is CASSQDGTGNTEAFF. For the CDR3, the DNA is TGCGCCAGCAGCCAAGATGGGACAGGGAACACTGAAGCTTTCTTT.

The chain joins TRBV6-5 to TRBJ2-6; perhaps TRBD2 as D (6 bases). With 6 bases removed from V and 0 bases from J, the gap between germline ends came to 6 bases. There are 14 residues in the CDR3. Per germline, CDR1 MNHEY and CDR2 SVGAGI. CDR3 in DNA: TGTGCCAGCAGGGGGGGCTCTGGGGCCAACGTCCTGACTTTC. Its translation is CASRGGSGANVLTF.

V gene TRBV7-9 combines with J gene TRBJ2-3; TRBD2 is a possible D gene (6 bases). This CDR3 region has 15 residues. Trimming cost V 0 bases and J 0 bases, with 7 bases left between them. Germline CDR1 is SEHNR and CDR2 is FQNEAQ (reference sequence). The CDR3 DNA is TGTGCCAGCAGCTTAGCCACTAGCAGCACAGATACGCAGTATTTT. This gives the protein CASSLATSSTDTQYF.

This chain connects TRBV19 to TRBJ1-1; perhaps TRBD1 as D (5 bases). V shed 7 bases and J shed 2 bases, with 17 bases lying between them. Germline V gene lookup returns CDR1 LNHDA and CDR2 SQIVND (reference sequence). The CDR3 totals 15 residues. The CDR3 spells CASNPRLGANTEAFF. The CDR3 nucleotides are TGTGCCAGTAATCCCCGTCTTGGGGCAAACACTGAAGCTTTCTTT.

The rearrangement links TRBV29-1 to TRBJ2-4; 8 bases map to TRBD1. V shed 3 bases, J shed 7 bases, and the junction held 8 bases outside the gene matches. The germline CDR1 and CDR2 sequences are SQVTM and ANQGSEA. This CDR3 region has 14 residues. The CDR3 DNA is TGCAGCGTTGAGGGGACAGGAAAGAGGAACATTCAGTACTTC. It codes for CSVEGTGKRNIQYF.

Worth noting for this clone: A single base separates this from a much larger clone, so it may be a read error. This CDR3 reads CTSSPLRNGVGQPQHF. The CDR3 DNA follows: TGTACCAGCTCACCACTGAGAAATGGGGTGGGACAGCCCCAGCATTTT. V is TRBV18 and J is TRBJ1-5, with D hard to call. The germline V gene has CDR1 KGHSH and CDR2 LQKENI. The CDR3 totals 16 residues. The variable domain in full, with the rest retrieved from reference TRBV18 and TRBJ1-5, is NAGVMQNPRHLVRRRGQEARLRCSPMKGHSHVYWYRQLPEEGLKFMVYLQKENIIDESGMPKERFSAEFPKEGPSILRIQQVVRGDSAAYFCTSSPLRNGVGQPQHFGDGTRLSIL.

This clone has just a few counts. J is TRBJ1-2 and V is TRBV7-9, with D possibly matching TRBD1 (5 bases). There are 16 residues in the CDR3. The germline gives CDR1 SEHNR, CDR2 FQNEAQ (reference sequence). The V and J ends lost 2 bases and 8 bases respectively, with 21 bases between them. The CDR3 sequence is CASSLSLDSWDAGYTF. The CDR3 DNA follows: TGTGCCAGCAGCTTAAGTTTAGACAGCTGGGATGCGGGCTACACCTTC.

V usage is TRBV19 and J usage is TRBJ2-3; D is possibly TRBD2 (6 bases). Germline loops: CDR1 LNHDA, CDR2 SQIVND (reference sequence). Deletions cut 5 bases from V and 10 bases from J, with 25 bases between. CDR3 size: 16 residues. CDR3 sequence (DNA): TGTGCCAGTAGTCCGAACTATTTTGGAGGGCGATACGCGCAGTATTTT. It translates to CASSPNYFGGRYAQYF.